Sequencing of this TCR beta chain was carried out in a study of shared clonotypes between healthy human individuals. Study overall: The study used three CD4 naive, three CD4 memory, two CD8 naive and one CD8 memory plate per donor.

Study-level findings and limits: Few donors limited the genetic and exposure-history diversity represented.

This clone was seen only a few times. Its antigen is undetermined. The same CDR3 can be traced to other DNA sequences in this sample. Sequencing was performed with immunoSEQ multiplex PCR; in TCRdb, only in-frame clones are kept and a portion is missing. Among 900,000 to 1,200,000 clones listed, 78% were seen once. Trimming removed 5 bases at V and 1 base at J, with 5 bases between. The CDR3 covers 11 residues. The germline CDR1 and CDR2 sequences are GTSNPN and SVGIG (reference sequence). Sequenced: memory CD4+ T cells from PBMCs. Subset defined: CD45RA-negative fraction. This TCR was recovered from a man younger than 35 in good health. Some clones in this sample may be carry-over from other donors' samples. This sequence joins TRBV30 and TRBJ1-1, with D uncertain. CDR3 nucleotides: TGTGCCTGGCGCAGGAACACTGAAGCTTTCTTT. Its translation is CAWRRNTEAFF.